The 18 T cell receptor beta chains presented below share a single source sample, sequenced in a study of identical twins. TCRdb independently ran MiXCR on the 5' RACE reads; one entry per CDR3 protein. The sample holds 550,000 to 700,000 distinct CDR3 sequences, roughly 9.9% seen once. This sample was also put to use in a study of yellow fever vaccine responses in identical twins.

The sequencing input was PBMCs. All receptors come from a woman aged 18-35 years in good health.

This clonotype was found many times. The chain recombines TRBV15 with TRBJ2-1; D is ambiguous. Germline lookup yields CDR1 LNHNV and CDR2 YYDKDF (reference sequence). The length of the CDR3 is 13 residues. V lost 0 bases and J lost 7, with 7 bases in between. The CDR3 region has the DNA TGTGCCACCAGCAGAGACCTTGGAAATGAGCAGTTCTTC. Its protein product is CATSRDLGNEQFF. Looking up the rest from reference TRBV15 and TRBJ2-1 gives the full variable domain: DAMVIQNPRYQVTQFGKPVTLSCSQTLNHNVMYWYQQKSSQAPKLLFHYYDKDFNNEADTPDNFQSRRPNTSFCFLDIRSPGLGDTAMYLCATSRDLGNEQFFGPGTRLTVL.

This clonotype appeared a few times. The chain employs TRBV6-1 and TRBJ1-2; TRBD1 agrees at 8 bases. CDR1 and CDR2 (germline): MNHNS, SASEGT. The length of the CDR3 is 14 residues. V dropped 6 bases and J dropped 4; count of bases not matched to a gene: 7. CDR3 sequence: CASRKTGERYGYTF. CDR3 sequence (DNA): TGTGCCAGCAGGAAGACAGGGGAGCGCTATGGCTACACCTTC.

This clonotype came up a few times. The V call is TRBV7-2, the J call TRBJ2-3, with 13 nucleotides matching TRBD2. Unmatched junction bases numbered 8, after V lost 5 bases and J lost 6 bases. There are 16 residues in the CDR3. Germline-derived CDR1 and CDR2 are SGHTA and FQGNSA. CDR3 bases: TGTGCCAGCAGCCGACGGACTAGCGGGAGTAAGGATACGCAGTATTTT. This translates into CASSRRTSGSKDTQYF.

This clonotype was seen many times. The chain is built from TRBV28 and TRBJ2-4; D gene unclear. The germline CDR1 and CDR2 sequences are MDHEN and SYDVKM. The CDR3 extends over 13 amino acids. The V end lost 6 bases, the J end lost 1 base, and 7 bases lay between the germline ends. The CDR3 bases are TGTGCCAGCAGACTATCGGCCAAAAACATTCAGTACTTC. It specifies CASRLSAKNIQYF.

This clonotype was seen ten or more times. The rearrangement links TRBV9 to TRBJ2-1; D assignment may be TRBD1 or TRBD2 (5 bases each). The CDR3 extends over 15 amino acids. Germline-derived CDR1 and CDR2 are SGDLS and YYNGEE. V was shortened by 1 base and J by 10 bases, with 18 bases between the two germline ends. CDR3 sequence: CASSVRDGRPGEQFF. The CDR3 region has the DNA TGTGCCAGCAGCGTAAGGGACGGTCGGCCGGGGGAGCAGTTCTTC.

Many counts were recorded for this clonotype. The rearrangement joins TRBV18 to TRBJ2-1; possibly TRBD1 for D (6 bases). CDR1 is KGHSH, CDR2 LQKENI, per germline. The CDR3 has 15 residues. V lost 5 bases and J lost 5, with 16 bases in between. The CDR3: CASSEQRTANNEQFF. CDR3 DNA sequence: TGTGCCAGCTCAGAACAACGGACAGCGAACAATGAGCAGTTCTTC. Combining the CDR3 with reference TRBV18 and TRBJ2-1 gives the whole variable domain NAGVMQNPRHLVRRRGQEARLRCSPMKGHSHVYWYRQLPEEGLKFMVYLQKENIIDESGMPKERFSAEFPKEGPSILRIQQVVRGDSAAYFCASSEQRTANNEQFFGPGTRLTVL.

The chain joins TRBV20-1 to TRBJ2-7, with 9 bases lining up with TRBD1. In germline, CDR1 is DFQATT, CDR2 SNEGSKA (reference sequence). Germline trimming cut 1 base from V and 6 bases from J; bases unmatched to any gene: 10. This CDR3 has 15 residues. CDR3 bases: TGCAGTGCTAGAGCGCCGGGACAGGGAAAATCCGAGCAGTACTTC. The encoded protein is CSARAPGQGKSEQYF.

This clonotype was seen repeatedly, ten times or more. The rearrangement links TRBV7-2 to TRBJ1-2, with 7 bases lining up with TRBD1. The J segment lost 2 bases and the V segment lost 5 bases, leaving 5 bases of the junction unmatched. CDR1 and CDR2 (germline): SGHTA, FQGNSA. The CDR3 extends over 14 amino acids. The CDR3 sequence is CASSPGTVNYGYTF. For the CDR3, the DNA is TGTGCCAGCAGCCCCGGGACAGTGAACTATGGCTACACCTTC.

The CDR3 bases are TGTGCCAGCAGTTTCATGGCAGGGGTTGATTTGGGCACAGATACGCAGTATTTT. Encoded protein: CASSFMAGVDLGTDTQYF. V and J are TRBV27 and TRBJ2-3, with D perhaps TRBD1 (6 bases). With 3 bases removed from V and 1 base from J, the gap between germline ends came to 20 bases. Germline CDR1 and CDR2: MNHEY and SMNVEV (reference sequence). The CDR3 totals 18 residues.

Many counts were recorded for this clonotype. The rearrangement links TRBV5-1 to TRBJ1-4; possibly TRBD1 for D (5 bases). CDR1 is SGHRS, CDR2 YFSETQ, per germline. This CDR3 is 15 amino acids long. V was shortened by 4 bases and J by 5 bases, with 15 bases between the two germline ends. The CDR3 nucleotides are TGCGCCAGCAGCCGAACCGGGGGGGAAAATGAAAAACTGTTTTTT. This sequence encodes CASSRTGGENEKLFF.

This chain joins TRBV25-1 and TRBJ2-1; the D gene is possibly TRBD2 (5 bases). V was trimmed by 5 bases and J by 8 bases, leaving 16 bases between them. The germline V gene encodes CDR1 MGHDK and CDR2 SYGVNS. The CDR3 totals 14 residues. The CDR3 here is CASSSGPNGDEQFF. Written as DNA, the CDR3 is TGTGCCAGCAGTAGCGGTCCGAATGGGGATGAGCAGTTCTTC.

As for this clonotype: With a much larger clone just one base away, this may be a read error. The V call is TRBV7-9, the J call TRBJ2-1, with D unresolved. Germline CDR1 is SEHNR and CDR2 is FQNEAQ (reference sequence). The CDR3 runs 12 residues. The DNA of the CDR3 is TGTGCCATCAGCTCTAAATACAATGAGCAGTTCTTC. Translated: CAISSKYNEQFF. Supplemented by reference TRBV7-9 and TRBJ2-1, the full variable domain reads DTGVSQNPRHKITKRGQNVTFRCDPISEHNRLYWYRQTLGQGPEFLTYFQNEAQLEKSRLLSDRFSAERPKGSFSTLEIQRTEQGDSAMYLCAISSKYNEQFFGPGTRLTVL.

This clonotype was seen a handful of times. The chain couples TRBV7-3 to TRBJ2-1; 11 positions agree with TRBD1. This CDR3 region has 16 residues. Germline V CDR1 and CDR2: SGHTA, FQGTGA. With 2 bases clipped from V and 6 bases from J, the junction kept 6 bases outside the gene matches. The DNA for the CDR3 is TGTGCCAGCAGCTTATCCTCCGGGACAGGGGGCAATGAGCAGTTCTTC. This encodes CASSLSSGTGGNEQFF.

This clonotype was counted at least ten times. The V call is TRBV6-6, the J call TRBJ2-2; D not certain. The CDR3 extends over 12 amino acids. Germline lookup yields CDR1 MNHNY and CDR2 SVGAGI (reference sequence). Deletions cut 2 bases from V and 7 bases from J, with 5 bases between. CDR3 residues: CASSYKVGELFF. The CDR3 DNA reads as TGTGCCAGCAGTTACAAGGTCGGGGAGCTGTTTTTT.

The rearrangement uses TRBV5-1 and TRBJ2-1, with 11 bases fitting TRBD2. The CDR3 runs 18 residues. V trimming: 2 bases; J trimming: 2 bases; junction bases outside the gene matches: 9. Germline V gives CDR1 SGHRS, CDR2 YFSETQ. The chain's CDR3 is CASSFSPLAGGTYNEQFF. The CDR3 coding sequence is TGCGCCAGCAGCTTCTCTCCTTTAGCGGGGGGGACCTACAATGAGCAGTTCTTC.

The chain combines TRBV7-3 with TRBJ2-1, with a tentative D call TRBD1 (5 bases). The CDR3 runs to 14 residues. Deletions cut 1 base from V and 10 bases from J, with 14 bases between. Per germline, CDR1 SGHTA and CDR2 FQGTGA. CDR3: CASSLSYKSGEQFF. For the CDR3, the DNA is TGTGCCAGCAGCTTAAGTTACAAGTCAGGGGAGCAGTTCTTC.

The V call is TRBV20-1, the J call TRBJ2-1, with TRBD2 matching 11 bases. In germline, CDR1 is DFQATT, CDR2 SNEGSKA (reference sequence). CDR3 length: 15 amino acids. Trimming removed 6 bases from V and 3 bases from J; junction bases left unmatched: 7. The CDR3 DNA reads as TGCAGTGCCCCCCTAGCGGGGGGCCGCTACAATGAGCAGTTCTTC. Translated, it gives CSAPLAGGRYNEQFF.

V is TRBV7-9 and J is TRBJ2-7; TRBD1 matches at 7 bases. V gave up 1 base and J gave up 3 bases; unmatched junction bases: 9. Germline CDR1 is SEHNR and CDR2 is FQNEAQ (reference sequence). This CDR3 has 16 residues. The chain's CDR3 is CASSLGVAGGLYEQYF. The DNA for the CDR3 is TGTGCCAGCAGCTTAGGGGTGGCAGGGGGTCTCTACGAGCAGTACTTC.